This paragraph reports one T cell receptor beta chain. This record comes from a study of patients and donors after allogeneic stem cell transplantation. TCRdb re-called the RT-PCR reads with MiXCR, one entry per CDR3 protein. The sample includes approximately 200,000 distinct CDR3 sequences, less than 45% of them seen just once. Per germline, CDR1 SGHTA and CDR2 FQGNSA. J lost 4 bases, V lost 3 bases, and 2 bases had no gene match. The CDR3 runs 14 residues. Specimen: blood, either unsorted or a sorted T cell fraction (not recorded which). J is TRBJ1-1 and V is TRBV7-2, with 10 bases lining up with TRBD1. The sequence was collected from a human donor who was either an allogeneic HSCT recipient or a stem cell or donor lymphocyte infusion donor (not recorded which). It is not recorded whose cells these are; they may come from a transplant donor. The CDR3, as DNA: TGTGCCAGCAGCTTCGGGACAGGGGCCACTGAAGCTTTCTTT. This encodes CASSFGTGATEAFF.